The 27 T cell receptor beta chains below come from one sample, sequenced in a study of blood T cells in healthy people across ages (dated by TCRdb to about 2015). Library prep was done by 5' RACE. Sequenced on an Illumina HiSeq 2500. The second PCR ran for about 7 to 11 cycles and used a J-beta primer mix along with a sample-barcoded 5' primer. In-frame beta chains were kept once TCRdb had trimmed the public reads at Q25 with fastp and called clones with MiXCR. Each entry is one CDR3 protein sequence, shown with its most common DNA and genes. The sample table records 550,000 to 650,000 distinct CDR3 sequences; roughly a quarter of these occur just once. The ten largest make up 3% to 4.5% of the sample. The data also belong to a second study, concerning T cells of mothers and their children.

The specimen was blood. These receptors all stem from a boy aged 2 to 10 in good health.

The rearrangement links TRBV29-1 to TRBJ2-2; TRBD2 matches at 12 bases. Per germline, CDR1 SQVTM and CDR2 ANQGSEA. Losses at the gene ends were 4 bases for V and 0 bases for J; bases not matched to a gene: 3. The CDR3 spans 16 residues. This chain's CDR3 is CSVVLAGGTNTGELFF. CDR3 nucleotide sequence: TGCAGCGTTGTGCTAGCGGGGGGGACGAACACCGGGGAGCTGTTTTTT.

CDR3 DNA: TGCGCCAGCAGCCAAACCCCGACGGTGATGAACACTGAAGCTTTCTTT. Residues: CASSQTPTVMNTEAFF. V and J are TRBV5-1 and TRBJ1-1; D gene uncertain. This CDR3 is built from 16 residues. Germline CDR1 is SGHRS and CDR2 is YFSETQ. With 4 bases removed from V and 0 bases from J, the gap between germline ends came to 16 bases.

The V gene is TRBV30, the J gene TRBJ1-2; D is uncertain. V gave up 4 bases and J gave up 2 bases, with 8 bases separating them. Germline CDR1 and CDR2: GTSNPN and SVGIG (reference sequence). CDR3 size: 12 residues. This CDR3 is CAWTTGNYGYTF. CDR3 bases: TGTGCCTGGACTACGGGGAACTATGGCTACACCTTC.

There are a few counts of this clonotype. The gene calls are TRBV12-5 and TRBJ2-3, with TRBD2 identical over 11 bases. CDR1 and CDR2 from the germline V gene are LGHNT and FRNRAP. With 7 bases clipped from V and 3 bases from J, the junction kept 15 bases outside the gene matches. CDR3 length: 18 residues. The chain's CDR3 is CASANTITSGSSTDTQYF. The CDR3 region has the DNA TGTGCTAGTGCCAACACCATTACTAGCGGGAGTTCGACAGATACGCAGTATTTT.

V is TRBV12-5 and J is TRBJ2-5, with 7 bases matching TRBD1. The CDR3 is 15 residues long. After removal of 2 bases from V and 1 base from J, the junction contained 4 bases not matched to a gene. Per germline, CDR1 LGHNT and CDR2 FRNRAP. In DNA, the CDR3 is TGTGCTAGTGGTTTGCCGGGGACAGTCCAAGAGACCCAGTACTTC. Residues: CASGLPGTVQETQYF. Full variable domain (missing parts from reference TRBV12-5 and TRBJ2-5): DARVTQTPRHKVTEMGQEVTMRCQPILGHNTVFWYRQTMMQGLELLAYFRNRAPLDDSGMPKDRFSAEMPDATLATLKIQPSEPRDSAVYFCASGLPGTVQETQYFGPGTRLLVL.

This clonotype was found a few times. The CDR3 loop reads CASSQKAGGSYNEQFF. The CDR3 DNA follows: TGTGCCAGCAGCCAAAAGGCGGGAGGCTCCTACAATGAGCAGTTCTTC. V is TRBV14 and J is TRBJ2-1, with 8 bases fitting TRBD2. In germline, CDR1 is SGHDN, CDR2 FVKESK. The CDR3 consists of 16 residues. The V segment lost 2 bases and the J segment 0 bases; nucleotides outside the gene matches: 3.

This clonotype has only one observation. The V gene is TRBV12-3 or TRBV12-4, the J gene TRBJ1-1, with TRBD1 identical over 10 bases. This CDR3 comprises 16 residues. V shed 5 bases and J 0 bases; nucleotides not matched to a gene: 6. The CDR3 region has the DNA TGTGCCAGCAGTCCTGGACAGGGGGAAATGAACACTGAAGCTTTCTTT. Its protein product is CASSPGQGEMNTEAFF.

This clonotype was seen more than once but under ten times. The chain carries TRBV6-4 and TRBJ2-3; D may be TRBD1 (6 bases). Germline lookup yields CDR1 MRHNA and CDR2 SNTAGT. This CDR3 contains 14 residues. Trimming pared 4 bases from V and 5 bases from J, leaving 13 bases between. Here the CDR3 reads CASSVQGGEDTQYF. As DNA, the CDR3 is TGTGCCAGCAGTGTACAGGGTGGGGAAGATACGCAGTATTTT.

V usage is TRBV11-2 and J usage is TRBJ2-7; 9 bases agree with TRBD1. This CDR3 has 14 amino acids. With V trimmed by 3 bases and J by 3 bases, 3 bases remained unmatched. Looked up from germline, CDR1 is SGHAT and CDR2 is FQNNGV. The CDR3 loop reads CASSFGTGIYEQYF. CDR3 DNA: TGTGCCAGCAGCTTTGGGACAGGGATCTACGAGCAGTACTTC.

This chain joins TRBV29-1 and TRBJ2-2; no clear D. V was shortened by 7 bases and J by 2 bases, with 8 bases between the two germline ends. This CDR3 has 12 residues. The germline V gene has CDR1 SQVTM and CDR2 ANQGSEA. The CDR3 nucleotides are TGCAGCGCGGGCGCTAACACCGGGGAGCTGTTTTTT. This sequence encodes CSAGANTGELFF.

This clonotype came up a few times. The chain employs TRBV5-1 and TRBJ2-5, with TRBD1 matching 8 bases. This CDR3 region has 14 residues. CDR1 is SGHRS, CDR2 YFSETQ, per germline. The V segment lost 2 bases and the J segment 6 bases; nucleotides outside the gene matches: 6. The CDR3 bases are TGCGCCAGCAGCTTCTTGACAGGGGCGCAGACCCAGTACTTC. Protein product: CASSFLTGAQTQYF.

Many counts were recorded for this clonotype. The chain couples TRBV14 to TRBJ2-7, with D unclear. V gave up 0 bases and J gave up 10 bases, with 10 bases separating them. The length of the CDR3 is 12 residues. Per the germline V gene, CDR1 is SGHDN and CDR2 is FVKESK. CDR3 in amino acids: CASSQDGRGQYF. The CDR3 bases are TGTGCCAGCAGCCAAGATGGGCGCGGTCAGTACTTC.

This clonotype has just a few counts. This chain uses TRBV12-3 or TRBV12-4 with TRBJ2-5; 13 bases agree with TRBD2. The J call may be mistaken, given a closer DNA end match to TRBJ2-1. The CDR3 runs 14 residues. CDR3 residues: CASSWGTSGTEQFF. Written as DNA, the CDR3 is TGTGCCAGCAGTTGGGGGACTAGCGGGACTGAGCAGTTCTTC.

CDR3 nucleotide sequence: TGCGCCAGCAGCTTGGGGGGCGCCAATAATTCACCCCTCCACTTT. Translated: CASSLGGANNSPLHF. This rearrangement joins TRBV5-1 to TRBJ1-6; a weak D match, TRBD1 (5 bases). V shed 0 bases and J shed 5 bases, with 9 bases lying between them. Germline values: CDR1 SGHRS, CDR2 YFSETQ. The CDR3 length is 15 residues.

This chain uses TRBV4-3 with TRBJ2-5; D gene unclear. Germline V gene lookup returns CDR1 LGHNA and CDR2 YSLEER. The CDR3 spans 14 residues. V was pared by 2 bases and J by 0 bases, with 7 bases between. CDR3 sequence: CASSQRDNQETQYF. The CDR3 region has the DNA TGCGCCAGCAGCCAACGAGACAACCAAGAGACCCAGTACTTC.

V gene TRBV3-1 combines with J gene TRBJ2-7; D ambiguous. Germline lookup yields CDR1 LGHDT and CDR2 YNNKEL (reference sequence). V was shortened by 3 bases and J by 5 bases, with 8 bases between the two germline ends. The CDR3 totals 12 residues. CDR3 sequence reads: CASSHPPNEQYF. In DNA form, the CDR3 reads TGTGCCAGCAGCCACCCTCCAAACGAGCAGTACTTC.

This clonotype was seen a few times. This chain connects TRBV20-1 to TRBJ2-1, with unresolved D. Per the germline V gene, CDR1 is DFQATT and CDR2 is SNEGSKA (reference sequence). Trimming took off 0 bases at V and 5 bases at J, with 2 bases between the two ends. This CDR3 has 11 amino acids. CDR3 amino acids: CSARDNNEQFF. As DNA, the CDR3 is TGCAGTGCTAGAGATAACAATGAGCAGTTCTTC.

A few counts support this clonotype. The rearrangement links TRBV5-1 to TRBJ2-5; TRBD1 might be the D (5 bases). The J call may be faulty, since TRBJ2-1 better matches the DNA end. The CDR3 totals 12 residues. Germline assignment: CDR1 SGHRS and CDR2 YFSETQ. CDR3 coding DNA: TGCGCCAGCAGCCTGACAGTAAATGAGCAGTTCTTC. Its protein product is CASSLTVNEQFF.

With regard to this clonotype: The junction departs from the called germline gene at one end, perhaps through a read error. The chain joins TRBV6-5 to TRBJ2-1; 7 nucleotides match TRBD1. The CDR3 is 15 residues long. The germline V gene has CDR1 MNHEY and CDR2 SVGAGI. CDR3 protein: CASRLDRDPYNELFF. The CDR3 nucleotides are TGTGCCAGCAGACTCGACAGGGACCCCTACAATGAGCTGTTCTTC.

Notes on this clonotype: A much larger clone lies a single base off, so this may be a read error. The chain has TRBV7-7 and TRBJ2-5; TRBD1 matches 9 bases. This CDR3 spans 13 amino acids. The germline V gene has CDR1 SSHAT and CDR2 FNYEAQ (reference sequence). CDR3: CASSFGQGKAQYF. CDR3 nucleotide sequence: TGTGCTAGCAGCTTCGGACAGGGGAAGGCCCAGTACTTC.

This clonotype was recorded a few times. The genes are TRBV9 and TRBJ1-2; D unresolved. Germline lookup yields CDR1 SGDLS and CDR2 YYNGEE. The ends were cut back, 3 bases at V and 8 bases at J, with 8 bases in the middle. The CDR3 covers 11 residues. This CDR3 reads CASSDKWGYTF. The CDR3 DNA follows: TGTGCCAGCAGCGACAAATGGGGCTACACCTTC.

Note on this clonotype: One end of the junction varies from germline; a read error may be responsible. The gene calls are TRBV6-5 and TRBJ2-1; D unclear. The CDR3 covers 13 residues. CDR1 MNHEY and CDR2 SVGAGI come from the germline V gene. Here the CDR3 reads CASTMGSQETQHF. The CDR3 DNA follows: TGTGCCAGCACCATGGGCAGTCAAGAGACCCAGCACTTC.

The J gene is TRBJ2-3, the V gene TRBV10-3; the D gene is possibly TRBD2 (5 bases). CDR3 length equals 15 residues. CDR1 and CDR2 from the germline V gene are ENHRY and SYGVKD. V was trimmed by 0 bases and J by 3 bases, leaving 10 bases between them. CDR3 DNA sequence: TGTGCCATCAGTGAGTCGAGTGGGAGAACAGATACGCAGTATTTT. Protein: CAISESSGRTDTQYF.

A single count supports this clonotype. Here the CDR3 reads CASSSSVRSVQYEQYF. The CDR3 DNA follows: TGTGCCAGCAGCTCGTCGGTCAGAAGCGTACAATACGAGCAGTACTTC. The rearrangement links TRBV5-6 to TRBJ2-7, with D uncertain. Looked up from germline, CDR1 is SGHDT and CDR2 is YYEEEE. The germline V and J ends were trimmed by 3 bases and 4 bases, with 20 bases remaining between them. The CDR3 totals 16 residues.

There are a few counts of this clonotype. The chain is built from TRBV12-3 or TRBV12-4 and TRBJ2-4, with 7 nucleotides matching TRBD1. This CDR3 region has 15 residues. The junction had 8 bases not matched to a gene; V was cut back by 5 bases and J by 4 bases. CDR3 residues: CASSPLGQTKNIQYF. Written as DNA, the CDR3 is TGTGCCAGCAGTCCACTGGGACAGACGAAAAACATTCAGTACTTC.

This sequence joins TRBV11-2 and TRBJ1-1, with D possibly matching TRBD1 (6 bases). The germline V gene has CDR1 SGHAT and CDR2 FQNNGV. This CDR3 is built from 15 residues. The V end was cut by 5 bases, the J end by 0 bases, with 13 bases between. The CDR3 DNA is TGTGCCAGCAGCACCTACGGGACACTGAACACTGAAGCTTTCTTT. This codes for CASSTYGTLNTEAFF.

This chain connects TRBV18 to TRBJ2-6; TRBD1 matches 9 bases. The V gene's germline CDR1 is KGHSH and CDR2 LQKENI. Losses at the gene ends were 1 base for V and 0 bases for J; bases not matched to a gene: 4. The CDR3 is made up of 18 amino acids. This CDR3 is CASSPRTGESSGANVLTF. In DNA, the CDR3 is TGTGCCAGCTCACCACGGACAGGGGAATCCTCTGGGGCCAACGTCCTGACTTTC.